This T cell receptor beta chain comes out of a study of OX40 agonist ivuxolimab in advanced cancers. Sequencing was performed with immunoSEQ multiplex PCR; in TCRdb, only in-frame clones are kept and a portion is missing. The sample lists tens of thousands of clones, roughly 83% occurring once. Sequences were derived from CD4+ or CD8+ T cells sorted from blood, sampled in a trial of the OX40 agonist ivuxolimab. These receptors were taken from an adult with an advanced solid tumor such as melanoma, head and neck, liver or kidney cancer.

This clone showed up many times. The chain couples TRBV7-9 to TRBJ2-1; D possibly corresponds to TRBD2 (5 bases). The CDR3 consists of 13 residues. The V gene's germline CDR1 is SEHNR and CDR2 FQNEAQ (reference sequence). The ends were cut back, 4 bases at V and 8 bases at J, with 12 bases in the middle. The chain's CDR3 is CASSSRTGDEQFF. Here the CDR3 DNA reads TGTGCCAGCAGCTCGCGGACTGGGGATGAGCAGTTCTTC.